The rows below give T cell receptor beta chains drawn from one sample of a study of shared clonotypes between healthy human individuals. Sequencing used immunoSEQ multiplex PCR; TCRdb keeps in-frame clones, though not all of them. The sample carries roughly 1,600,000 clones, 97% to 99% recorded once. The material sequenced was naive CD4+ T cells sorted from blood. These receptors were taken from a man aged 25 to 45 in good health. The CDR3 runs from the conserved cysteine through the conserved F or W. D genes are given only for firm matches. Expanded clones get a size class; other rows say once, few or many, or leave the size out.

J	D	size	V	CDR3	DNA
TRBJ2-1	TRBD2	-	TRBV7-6	CASSLGTSGRHNEQFF	TGTGCCAGCAGCCTAGGGACTAGCGGTAGACACAATGAGCAGTTCTTC
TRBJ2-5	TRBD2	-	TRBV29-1	CSQGLAGGETQYF	TGCAGCCAAGGACTAGCGGGGGGAGAGACCCAGTACTTC
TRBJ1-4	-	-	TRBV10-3	CAISELGRKNEKLFF	TGTGCCATCAGTGAGTTAGGCAGGAAAAATGAAAAACTGTTTTTT
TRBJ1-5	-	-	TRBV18	CASSPLPGRYSNQPQHF	TGTGCCAGCTCCCCGTTACCAGGGAGATATAGCAATCAGCCCCAGCATTTT
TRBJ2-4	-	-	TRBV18	CASSPLAKNIQYF	TGTGCCAGCTCACCCCTAGCCAAAAACATTCAGTACTTC
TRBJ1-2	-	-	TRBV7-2	CASSLRDSYGYTF	TGTGCCAGCAGCCTCCGAGACTCCTATGGCTACACCTTC
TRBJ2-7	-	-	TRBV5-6	CASSPRGSYEQYF	TGTGCCAGCAGCCCCCGAGGGTCCTACGAGCAGTACTTC
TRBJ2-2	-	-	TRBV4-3	CASSHRENTGELFF	TGCGCCAGCAGCCATAGGGAGAACACCGGGGAGCTGTTTTTT
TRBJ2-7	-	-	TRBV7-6	CASSPSMGGQYEQYF	TGTGCCAGCAGCCCCTCGATGGGAGGCCAGTACGAGCAGTACTTC
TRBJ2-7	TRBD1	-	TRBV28	CASSFPLGTGIEVGSYEQYF	TGTGCCAGCAGTTTCCCGCTCGGGACAGGGATCGAGGTGGGCTCCTACGAGCAGTACTTC
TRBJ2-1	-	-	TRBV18	CASSARGTNNEQFF	TGTGCCAGCTCAGCCAGGGGGACTAACAATGAGCAGTTCTTC
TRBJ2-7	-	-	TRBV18	CASSPTRTNSYEQYF	TGTGCCAGCTCACCAACCCGGACAAATTCCTACGAGCAGTACTTC
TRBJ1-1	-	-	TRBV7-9	CASSLDLVVTEAFF	TGTGCCAGCAGCTTAGATCTAGTGGTCACTGAAGCTTTCTTT
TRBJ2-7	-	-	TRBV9	CASSVGNEQYF	TGTGCCAGCAGCGTAGGAAACGAGCAGTACTTC
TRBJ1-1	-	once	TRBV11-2	CASSLGANTEAFF	TGTGCCAGCAGCCTGGGAGCAAACACTGAAGCTTTCTTT
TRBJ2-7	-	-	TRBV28	CASSLISEQYF	TGTGCCAGCAGTTTAATTAGCGAGCAGTACTTC
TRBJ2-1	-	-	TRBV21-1	CASSDLGESYNEQFF	TGTGCCAGCAGCGACCTTGGGGAGTCCTACAATGAGCAGTTCTTC
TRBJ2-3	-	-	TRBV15	CATSRDYLASDTDTQYF	TGTGCCACCAGCAGAGATTATTTGGCTAGCGACACAGATACGCAGTATTTT
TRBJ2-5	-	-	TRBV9	CASSPRSSANQETQYF	TGTGCCAGCAGCCCCAGGTCTAGCGCTAACCAAGAGACCCAGTACTTC
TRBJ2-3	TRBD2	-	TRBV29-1	CSVEAGLAGEGWATDTQYF	TGCAGCGTTGAAGCGGGACTAGCGGGAGAAGGATGGGCGACAGATACGCAGTATTTT
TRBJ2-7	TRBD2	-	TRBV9	CASSVAPAGDYEQYF	TGTGCCAGCAGCGTAGCTCCAGCGGGAGACTACGAGCAGTACTTC
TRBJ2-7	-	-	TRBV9	CASSVSAHPGKLGAYEQYF	TGTGCCAGCAGCGTATCCGCTCACCCCGGAAAACTTGGGGCCTACGAGCAGTACTTC
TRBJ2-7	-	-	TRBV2	CASSDQGSPYEQYF	TGTGCCAGCAGTGATCAGGGATCCCCCTACGAGCAGTACTTC
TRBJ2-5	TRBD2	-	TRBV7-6	CASSFLGAGGAIETQYF	TGTGCCAGCAGCTTCCTCGGGGCGGGAGGGGCCATAGAGACCCAGTACTTC
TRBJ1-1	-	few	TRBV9	CASSVVAENTEAFF	TGTGCCAGCAGCGTAGTGGCAGAGAACACTGAAGCTTTCTTT
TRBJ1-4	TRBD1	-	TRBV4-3	CASSQVDRARVELFF	TGCGCCAGCAGCCAAGTGGACAGGGCCCGAGTGGAACTGTTTTTT
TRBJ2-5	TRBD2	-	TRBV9	CASSVGTSGQETQYF	TGTGCCAGCAGCGTAGGGACTAGCGGCCAAGAGACCCAGTACTTC